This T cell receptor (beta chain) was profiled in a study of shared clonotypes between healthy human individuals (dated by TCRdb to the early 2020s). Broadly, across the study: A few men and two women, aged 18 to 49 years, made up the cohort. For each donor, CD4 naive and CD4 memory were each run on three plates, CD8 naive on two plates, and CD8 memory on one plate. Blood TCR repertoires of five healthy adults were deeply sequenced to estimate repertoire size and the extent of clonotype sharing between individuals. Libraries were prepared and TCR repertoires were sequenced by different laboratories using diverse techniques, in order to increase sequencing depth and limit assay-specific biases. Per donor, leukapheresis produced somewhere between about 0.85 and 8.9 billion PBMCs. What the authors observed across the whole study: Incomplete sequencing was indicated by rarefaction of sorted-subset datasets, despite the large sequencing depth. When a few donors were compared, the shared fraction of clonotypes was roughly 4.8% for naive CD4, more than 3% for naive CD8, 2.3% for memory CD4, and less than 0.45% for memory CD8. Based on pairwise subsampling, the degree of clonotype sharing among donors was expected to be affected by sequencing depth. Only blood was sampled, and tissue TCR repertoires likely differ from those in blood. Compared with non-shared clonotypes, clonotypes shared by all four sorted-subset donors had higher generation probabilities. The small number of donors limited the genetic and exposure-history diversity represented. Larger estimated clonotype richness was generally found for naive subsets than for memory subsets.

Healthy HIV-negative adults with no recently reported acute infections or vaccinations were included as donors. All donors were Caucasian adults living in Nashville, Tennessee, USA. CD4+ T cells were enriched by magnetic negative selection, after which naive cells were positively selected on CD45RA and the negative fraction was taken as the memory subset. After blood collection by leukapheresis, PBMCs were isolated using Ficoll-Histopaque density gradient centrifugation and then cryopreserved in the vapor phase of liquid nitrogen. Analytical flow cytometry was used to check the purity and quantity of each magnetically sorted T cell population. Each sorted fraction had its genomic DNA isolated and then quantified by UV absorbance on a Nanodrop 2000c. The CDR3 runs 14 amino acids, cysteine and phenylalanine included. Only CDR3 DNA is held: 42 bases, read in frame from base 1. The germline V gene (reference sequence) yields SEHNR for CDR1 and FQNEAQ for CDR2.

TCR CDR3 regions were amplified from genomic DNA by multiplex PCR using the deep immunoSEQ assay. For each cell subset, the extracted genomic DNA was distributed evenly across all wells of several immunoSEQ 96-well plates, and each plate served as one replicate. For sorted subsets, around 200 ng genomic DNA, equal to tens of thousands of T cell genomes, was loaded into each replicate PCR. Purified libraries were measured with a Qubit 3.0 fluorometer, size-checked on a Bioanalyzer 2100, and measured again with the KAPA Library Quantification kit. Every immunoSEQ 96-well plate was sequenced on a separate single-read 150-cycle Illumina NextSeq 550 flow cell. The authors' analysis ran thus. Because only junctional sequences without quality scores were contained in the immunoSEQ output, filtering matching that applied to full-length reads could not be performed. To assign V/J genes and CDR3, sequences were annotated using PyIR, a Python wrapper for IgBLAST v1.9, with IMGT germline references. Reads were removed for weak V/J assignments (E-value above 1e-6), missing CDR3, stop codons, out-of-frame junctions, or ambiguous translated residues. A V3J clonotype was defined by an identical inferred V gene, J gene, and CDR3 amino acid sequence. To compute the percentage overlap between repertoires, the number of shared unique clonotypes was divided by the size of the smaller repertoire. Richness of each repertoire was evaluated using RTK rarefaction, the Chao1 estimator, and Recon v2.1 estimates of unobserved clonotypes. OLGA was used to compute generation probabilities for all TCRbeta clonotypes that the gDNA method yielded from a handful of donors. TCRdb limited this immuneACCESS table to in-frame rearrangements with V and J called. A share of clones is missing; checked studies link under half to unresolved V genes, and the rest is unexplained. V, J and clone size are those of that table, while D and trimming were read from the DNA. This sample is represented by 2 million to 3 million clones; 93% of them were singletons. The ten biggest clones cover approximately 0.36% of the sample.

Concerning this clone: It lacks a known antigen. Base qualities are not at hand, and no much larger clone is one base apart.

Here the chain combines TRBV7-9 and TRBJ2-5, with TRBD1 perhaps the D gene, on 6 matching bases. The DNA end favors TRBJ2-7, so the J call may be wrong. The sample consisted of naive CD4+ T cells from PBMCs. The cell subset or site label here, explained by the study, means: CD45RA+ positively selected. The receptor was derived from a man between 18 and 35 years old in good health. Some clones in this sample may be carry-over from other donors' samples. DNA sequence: TGTGCCAGCAGCCCGAAGACAGGAGCCTACGAGCAGTACTTC. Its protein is CASSPKTGAYEQYF.